One sample yielded the 18 T cell receptor beta chains listed below, sequenced in a study of T-cell reconstitution after alpha-beta-depleted transplantation in children. Researchers prepared the TCRbeta library using unique molecular identifiers, the study reports. TCRdb redid the calling of the PCR reads with MiXCR, one entry per CDR3 protein. The sample holds about 870,000 distinct CDR3 sequences, approximately 15% seen once. The specimen was PBMCs, mostly from graft donor cells, collected 360 days after TCRalphabeta/CD19-depleted stem cell transplant. The receptors come from a male patient between 5 and 17 years old who had a stem cell transplant for acute lymphoblastic leukemia, so the T cells may come from the graft donor.

To note about this clonotype: Since the CDR3 does not end with the conserved phenylalanine or tryptophan, this likely comes from a read error. The chain is built from TRBV6-6 and TRBJ1-2, with D hard to call. The CDR3 consists of 12 residues. Per germline, CDR1 MNHNY and CDR2 SVGAGI (reference sequence). Trimming shortened V by 6 bases and J by 3 bases, and 8 bases separated the two germline ends. The CDR3 spells CASRGGHYGYTS. In nucleotides, the CDR3 is TGTGCCAGCAGAGGCGGCCACTATGGCTACACCTCC.

In this sample, this clonotype turned up a few times. The chain has TRBV11-1 and TRBJ2-7, with 10 bases matching TRBD1. Losses at the gene ends were 5 bases for V and 3 bases for J; bases not matched to a gene: 7. CDR1 is SGHAT, CDR2 FQDESV, per germline (reference sequence). This CDR3 contains 15 residues. The CDR3 is CASSPGQGVFYEQYF. CDR3 bases: TGTGCCAGCAGCCCCGGACAGGGGGTGTTCTACGAGCAGTACTTC.

This chain uses TRBV6-1 with TRBJ2-1; TRBD2 is a possible D gene (5 bases). Trimming took off 5 bases at V and 8 bases at J, with 28 bases between the two ends. CDR1 and CDR2 from the germline V gene are MNHNS and SASEGT. The CDR3 runs to 18 residues. The CDR3 DNA sequence: TGTGCCAGCAGTCCTACCCCTCTATCCGGTGTGAGAGCGGATGAGCAGTTCTTC. This gives the protein CASSPTPLSGVRADEQFF.

In this sample, this clonotype turned up many times. V and J are TRBV5-1 and TRBJ2-7, with unresolved D. Germline values: CDR1 SGHRS, CDR2 YFSETQ. This CDR3 is built from 14 residues. Trimming cost V 2 bases and J 0 bases, with 9 bases left between them. The CDR3, as DNA: TGCGCCAGCAGCTTTTCAGGCCTCTCCTACGAGCAGTACTTC. Protein product: CASSFSGLSYEQYF.

This clonotype was recorded many times. The chain carries TRBV5-5 and TRBJ2-5; 10 bases agree with TRBD1. This CDR3 contains 15 residues. Germline-derived CDR1 and CDR2 are SGHKS and YYEKEE (reference sequence). J lost 6 bases, V lost 5 bases, and 10 bases had no gene match. The CDR3 spells CASRPGTGEVKTQYF. In DNA form, the CDR3 reads TGTGCCAGCAGGCCCGGGACAGGGGAGGTAAAGACCCAGTACTTC.

This chain connects TRBV12-3 or TRBV12-4 to TRBJ1-1; D is unclear. The CDR3 spans 12 residues. V was shortened by 7 bases and J by 0 bases, with 6 bases between the two germline ends. CDR3 bases: TGTGCCAGCACCATGATGAACACTGAAGCTTTCTTT. Encoded protein: CASTMMNTEAFF.

The chain is built from TRBV9 and TRBJ2-7; TRBD2 might be the D (6 bases). CDR3 length equals 14 residues. Trimming pared 0 bases from V and 5 bases from J, leaving 12 bases between. Germline CDR1 SGDLS, CDR2 YYNGEE. The CDR3: CASSVVGGSHEQYF. DNA of the CDR3: TGTGCCAGCAGCGTAGTGGGAGGTTCCCACGAGCAGTACTTC.

This rearrangement joins TRBV29-1 to TRBJ2-3; tentatively, D is TRBD2 (6 bases). The CDR3 spans 13 residues. The germline V gene has CDR1 SQVTM and CDR2 ANQGSEA. Trimming stripped 4 bases from V and 6 bases from J, with 14 bases between. CDR3 protein: CSVGDSQDDTQYF. The CDR3 DNA reads TGCAGCGTTGGGGACTCCCAAGACGATACGCAGTATTTT.

This clonotype has ten or more counts. The gene calls are TRBV5-5 and TRBJ1-6, with 7 bases that match TRBD1. Trimming cost V 6 bases and J 14 bases; bases outside gene matches: 11. The CDR3 totals 13 residues. The germline V gene has CDR1 SGHKS and CDR2 YYEKEE (reference sequence). CDR3 DNA: TGTGCCAGCATACAGGGGCTCATAATGGCCCTCCACTTT. Protein sequence: CASIQGLIMALHF. The full variable domain, its missing parts supplied by reference TRBV5-5 and TRBJ1-6, is DAGVTQSPTHLIKTRGQQVTLRCSPISGHKSVSWYQQVLGQGPQFIFQYYEKEERGRGNFPDRFSARQFPNYSSELNVNALLLGDSALYLCASIQGLIMALHFGNGTRLTVT.

This clonotype has just a few counts. CDR3 nucleotide sequence: TGTGCCAGCAGTTCAGCGGGACTAGCGGGTCTCTACTCCTACGAGCAGTACTTC. Its protein is CASSSAGLAGLYSYEQYF. The genes are TRBV6-5 and TRBJ2-7; TRBD2 matches 12 bases. V lost 4 bases, J lost 0 bases, and 10 bases stayed unmatched. From germline, CDR1 is MNHEY and CDR2 SVGAGI. This CDR3 comprises 18 residues.

This rearrangement joins TRBV27 to TRBJ2-7; 8 positions match TRBD2. The germline V gene has CDR1 MNHEY and CDR2 SMNVEV (reference sequence). The trim removed 3 bases at V and 3 bases at J, leaving 4 bases unmatched. CDR3 length: 14 residues. The CDR3 reads CASSFAGGYYEQYF. CDR3 coding DNA: TGTGCCAGCAGTTTCGCGGGAGGTTACTACGAGCAGTACTTC.

V usage is TRBV10-1 and J usage is TRBJ2-3, with 9 nucleotides matching TRBD2. Germline-derived CDR1 and CDR2 are WNHNN and SYGVQD (reference sequence). The CDR3 length is 17 residues. The V and J ends lost 3 bases and 4 bases, in that order; junction bases with no gene match: 11. CDR3: CASSDHPAGLASDTQYF. The CDR3 DNA follows: TGCGCCAGCAGTGACCACCCGGCGGGACTAGCTTCAGATACGCAGTATTTT.

This clonotype turned up a few times. This rearrangement joins TRBV29-1 to TRBJ2-1, with TRBD2 as a possible D gene (5 bases). Looked up from germline, CDR1 is SQVTM and CDR2 is ANQGSEA. The CDR3 spans 10 residues. V was trimmed by 7 bases and J by 7 bases, leaving 8 bases between them. CDR3 residues: CSGGGNEQFF. CDR3 nucleotide sequence: TGCAGCGGAGGAGGAAATGAGCAGTTCTTC.

This clonotype came up a few times. The CDR3 sequence is CASSVPGLAGSGAFYNEQFF. The CDR3 bases are TGTGCCAGCAGCGTACCGGGACTAGCGGGCTCTGGGGCTTTCTACAATGAGCAGTTCTTC. The chain joins TRBV27 to TRBJ2-1; TRBD2 agrees at 12 bases. Losses at the gene ends were 6 bases for V and 3 bases for J; bases not matched to a gene: 18. The CDR3 is made up of 20 amino acids. CDR1 is MNHEY and CDR2 is SMNVEV in the germline V gene (reference sequence).

This clonotype was observed a few times. This chain joins TRBV5-1 and TRBJ1-4, with a possible D match to TRBD1 (5 bases). The germline V gene encodes CDR1 SGHRS and CDR2 YFSETQ. V was pared by 3 bases and J by 6 bases, with 15 bases between. CDR3 size: 15 residues. The CDR3 DNA reads TGCGCCAGCAGCTGGAACCAGGGTTCTTATGAAAAACTGTTTTTT. Amino acid sequence: CASSWNQGSYEKLFF.

V gene TRBV29-1 combines with J gene TRBJ2-3; D ambiguous. The CDR3 is 11 residues long. The V gene's germline CDR1 is SQVTM and CDR2 ANQGSEA. V was shortened by 1 base and J by 4 bases, with 3 bases between the two germline ends. The CDR3 DNA follows: TGCAGCGTTGAAGTCCCAGATACGCAGTATTTT. Its translation: CSVEVPDTQYF.

This clonotype turned up a few times. The V gene is TRBV5-6, the J gene TRBJ1-1, with D unresolved. CDR3 length: 13 residues. Per the germline V gene, CDR1 is SGHDT and CDR2 is YYEEEE. V lost 5 bases to trimming and J lost 4 bases, with 12 bases between them. The CDR3: CASRPGRSTEAFF. The CDR3 DNA follows: TGTGCCAGCAGACCTGGGCGGAGCACTGAAGCTTTCTTT.

This chain connects TRBV5-1 to TRBJ1-1, with TRBD1 identical over 7 bases. The CDR3 is 16 residues long. Germline CDR1 and CDR2: SGHRS and YFSETQ. V trimming: 0 bases; J trimming: 1 base; junction bases outside the gene matches: 6. Here the CDR3 reads CASSLAPTGRNTEAFF. CDR3 in DNA: TGCGCCAGCAGCTTGGCACCGACAGGGAGGAACACTGAAGCTTTCTTT.